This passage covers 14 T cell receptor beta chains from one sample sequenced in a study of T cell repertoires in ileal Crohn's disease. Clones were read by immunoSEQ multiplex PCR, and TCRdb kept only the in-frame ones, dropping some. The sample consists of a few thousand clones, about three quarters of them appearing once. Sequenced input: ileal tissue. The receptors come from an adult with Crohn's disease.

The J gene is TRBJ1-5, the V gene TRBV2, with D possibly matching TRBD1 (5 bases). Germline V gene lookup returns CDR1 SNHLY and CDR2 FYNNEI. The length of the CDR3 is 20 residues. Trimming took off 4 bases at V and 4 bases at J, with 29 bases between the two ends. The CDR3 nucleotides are TGTGCCAGCAGTGGAGTTCTTGGGGAGGGGACCAGCCCACGGAATCAGCCCCAGCATTTT. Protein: CASSGVLGEGTSPRNQPQHF.

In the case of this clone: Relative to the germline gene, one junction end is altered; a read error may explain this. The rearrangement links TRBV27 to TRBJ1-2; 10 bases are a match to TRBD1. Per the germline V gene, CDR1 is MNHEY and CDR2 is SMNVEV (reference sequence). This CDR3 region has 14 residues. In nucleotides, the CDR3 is TGTGCCAGCAGTGTATCGGGACAGGGGTATGGCTACACCTTC. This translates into CASSVSGQGYGYTF.

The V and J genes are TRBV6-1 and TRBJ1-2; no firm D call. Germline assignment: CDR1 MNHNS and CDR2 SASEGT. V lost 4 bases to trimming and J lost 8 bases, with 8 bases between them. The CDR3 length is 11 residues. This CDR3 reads CASSAPSGYTF. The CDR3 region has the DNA TGTGCCAGCAGTGCCCCATCCGGCTACACCTTC.

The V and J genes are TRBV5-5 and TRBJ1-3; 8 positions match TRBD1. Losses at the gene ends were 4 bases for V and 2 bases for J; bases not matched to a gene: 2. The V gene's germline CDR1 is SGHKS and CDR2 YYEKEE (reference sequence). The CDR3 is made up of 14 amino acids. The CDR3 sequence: CASSLQGAGNTIYF. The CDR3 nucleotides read TGTGCCAGCAGCCTACAGGGGGCTGGAAACACCATATATTTT.

The chain's CDR3 is CAARQGLMTEAFF. The CDR3 DNA follows: TGTGCCGCTCGACAGGGGTTGATGACTGAAGCTTTCTTT. The chain employs TRBV10-3 and TRBJ1-1, with TRBD1 identical over 8 bases. V lost 11 bases, J lost 5 bases, and 10 bases stayed unmatched. The CDR3 spans 13 residues. Germline V gene lookup returns CDR1 ENHRY and CDR2 SYGVKD.

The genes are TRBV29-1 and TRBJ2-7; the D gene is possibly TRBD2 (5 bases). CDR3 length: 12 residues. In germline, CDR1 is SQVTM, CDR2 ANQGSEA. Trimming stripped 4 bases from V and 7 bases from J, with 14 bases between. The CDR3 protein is CSVVEGNGEQYF. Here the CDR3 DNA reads TGCAGCGTTGTTGAGGGAAATGGGGAGCAGTACTTC.

CDR3 nucleotide sequence: TGTGCCATCAGTGAGTCGACGAGGGCGACGTACTTC. Translated, it gives CAISESTRATYF. This rearrangement joins TRBV10-3 to TRBJ2-7; tentatively, D is TRBD2 (5 bases). V lost 0 bases to trimming and J lost 12 bases, with 12 bases between them. The CDR3 is 12 amino acids. Germline V gene data show CDR1 as ENHRY and CDR2 as SYGVKD.

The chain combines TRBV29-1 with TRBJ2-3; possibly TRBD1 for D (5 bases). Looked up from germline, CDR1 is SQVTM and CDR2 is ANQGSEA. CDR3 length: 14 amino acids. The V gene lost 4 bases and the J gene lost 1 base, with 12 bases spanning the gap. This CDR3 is CSVGGSWGTDTQYF. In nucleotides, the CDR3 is TGCAGCGTTGGGGGCTCATGGGGCACAGATACGCAGTATTTT.

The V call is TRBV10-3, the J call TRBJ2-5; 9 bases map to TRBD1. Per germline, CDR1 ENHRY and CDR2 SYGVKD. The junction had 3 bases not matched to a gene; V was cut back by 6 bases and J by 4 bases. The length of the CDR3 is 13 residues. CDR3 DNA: TGTGCCATCAGCCGGGACAGGGCAGAGACCCAGTACTTC. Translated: CAISRDRAETQYF.

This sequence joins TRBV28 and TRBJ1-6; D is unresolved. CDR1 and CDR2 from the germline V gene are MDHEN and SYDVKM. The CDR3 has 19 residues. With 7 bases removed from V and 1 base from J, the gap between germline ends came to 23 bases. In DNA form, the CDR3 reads TGTGCCAGCACCTCGGGCGATTTTGTAACGGGGTCCTATAATTCACCCCTCCACTTT. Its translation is CASTSGDFVTGSYNSPLHF.

CDR3 amino acids: CASSFFPSQGGAGELFF. The CDR3 nucleotides are TGTGCCAGCAGCTTCTTCCCCTCGCAGGGTGGCGCCGGGGAGCTGTTTTTT. The chain recombines TRBV7-2 with TRBJ2-2; maybe TRBD1 (5 bases). This CDR3 has 17 residues. Germline lookup yields CDR1 SGHTA and CDR2 FQGNSA. Trimming removed 3 bases at V and 6 bases at J, with 20 bases between.

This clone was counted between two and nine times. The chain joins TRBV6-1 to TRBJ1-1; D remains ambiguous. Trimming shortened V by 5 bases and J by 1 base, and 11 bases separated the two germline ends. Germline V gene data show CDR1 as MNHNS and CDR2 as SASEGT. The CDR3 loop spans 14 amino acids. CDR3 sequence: CASSIGGSNTEAFF. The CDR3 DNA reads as TGTGCCAGCAGTATCGGAGGTTCGAACACTGAAGCTTTCTTT.

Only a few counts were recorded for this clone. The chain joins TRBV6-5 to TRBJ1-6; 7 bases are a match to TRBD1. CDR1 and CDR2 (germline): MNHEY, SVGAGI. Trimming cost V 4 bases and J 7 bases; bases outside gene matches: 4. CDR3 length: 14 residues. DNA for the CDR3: TGTGCCAGCAGTTGGGGACAGAAAAATTCACCCCTCCACTTT. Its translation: CASSWGQKNSPLHF.

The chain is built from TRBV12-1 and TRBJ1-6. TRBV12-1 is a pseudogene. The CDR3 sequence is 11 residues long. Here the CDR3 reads CASSPKSPLHF. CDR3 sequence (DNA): TGTGCCAGCAGTCCTAAATCACCCCTCCACTTT.